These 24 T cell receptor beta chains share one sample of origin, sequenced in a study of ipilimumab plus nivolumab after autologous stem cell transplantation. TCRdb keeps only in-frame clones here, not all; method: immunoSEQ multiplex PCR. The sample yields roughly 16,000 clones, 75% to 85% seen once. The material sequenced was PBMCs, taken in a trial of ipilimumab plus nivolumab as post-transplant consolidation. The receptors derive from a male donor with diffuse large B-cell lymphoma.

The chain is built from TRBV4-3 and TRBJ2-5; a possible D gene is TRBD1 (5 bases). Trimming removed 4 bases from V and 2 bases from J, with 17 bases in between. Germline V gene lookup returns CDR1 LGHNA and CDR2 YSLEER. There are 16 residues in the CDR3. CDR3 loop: CASSRRPASGQETQYF. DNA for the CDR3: TGCGCCAGCAGCCGCCGCCCGGCCTCAGGGCAAGAGACCCAGTACTTC.

CDR3 sequence: CASSQDRWNQPQHF. The CDR3 DNA reads as TGTGCCAGCAGCCAAGATAGGTGGAATCAGCCCCAGCATTTT. V usage is TRBV4-2 and J usage is TRBJ1-5; D not certain. The germline V gene has CDR1 LGHNA and CDR2 YNFKEQ. This CDR3 comprises 14 residues. V lost 0 bases and J lost 4, with 7 bases in between.

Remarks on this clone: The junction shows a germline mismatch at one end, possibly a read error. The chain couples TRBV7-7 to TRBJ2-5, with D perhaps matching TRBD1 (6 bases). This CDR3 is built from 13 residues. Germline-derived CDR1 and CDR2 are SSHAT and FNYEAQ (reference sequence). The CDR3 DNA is TGTGCTAGCAGCTTCGACAGGCAAGAGACCCAGTACTTC. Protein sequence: CASSFDRQETQYF.

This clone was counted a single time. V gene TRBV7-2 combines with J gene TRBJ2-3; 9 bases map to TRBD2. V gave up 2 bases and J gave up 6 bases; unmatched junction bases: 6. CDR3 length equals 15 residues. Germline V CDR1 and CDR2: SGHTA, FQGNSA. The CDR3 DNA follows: TGTGCCAGCAGCTTAACTGGCGGGGGGGAGGATACGCAGTATTTT. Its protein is CASSLTGGGEDTQYF.

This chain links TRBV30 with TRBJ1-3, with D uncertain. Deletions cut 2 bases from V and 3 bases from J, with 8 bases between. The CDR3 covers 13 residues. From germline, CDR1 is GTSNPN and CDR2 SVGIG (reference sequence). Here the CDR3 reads CAWSRGSGNTIYF. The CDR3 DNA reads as TGTGCCTGGAGTCGAGGGAGTGGAAACACCATATATTTT.

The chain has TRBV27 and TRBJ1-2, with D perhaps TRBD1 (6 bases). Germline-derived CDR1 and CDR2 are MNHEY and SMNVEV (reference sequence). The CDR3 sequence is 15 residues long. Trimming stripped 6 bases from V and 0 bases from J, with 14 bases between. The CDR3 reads CASRERQETNYGYTF. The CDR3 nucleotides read TGTGCCAGCAGGGAACGACAGGAAACTAACTATGGCTACACCTTC.

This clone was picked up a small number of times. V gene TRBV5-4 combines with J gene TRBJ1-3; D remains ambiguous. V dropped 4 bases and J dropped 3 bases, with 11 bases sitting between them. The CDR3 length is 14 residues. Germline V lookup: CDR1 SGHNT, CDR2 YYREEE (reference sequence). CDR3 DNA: TGTGCCAGCAGCGTAGATGATGGTGGAAACACCATATATTTT. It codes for CASSVDDGGNTIYF.

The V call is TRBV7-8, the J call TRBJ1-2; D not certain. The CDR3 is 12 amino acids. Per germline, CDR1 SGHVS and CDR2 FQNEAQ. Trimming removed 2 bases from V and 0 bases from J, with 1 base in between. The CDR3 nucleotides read TGTGCCAGCAGCTTATCTAACTATGGCTACACCTTC. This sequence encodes CASSLSNYGYTF.

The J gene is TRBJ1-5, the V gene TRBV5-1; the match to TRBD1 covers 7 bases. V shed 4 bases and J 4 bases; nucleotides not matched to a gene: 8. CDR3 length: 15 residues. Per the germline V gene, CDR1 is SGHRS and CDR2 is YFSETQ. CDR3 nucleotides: TGCGCCAGCAGCCCGACGGGACAGCAAAATCAGCCCCAGCATTTT. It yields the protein CASSPTGQQNQPQHF.

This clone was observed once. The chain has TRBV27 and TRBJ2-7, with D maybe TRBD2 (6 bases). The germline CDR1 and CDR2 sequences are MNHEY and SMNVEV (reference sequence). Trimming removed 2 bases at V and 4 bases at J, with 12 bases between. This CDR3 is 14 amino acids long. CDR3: CASSLAGRGYEQYF. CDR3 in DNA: TGTGCCAGCAGTTTAGCGGGGAGAGGGTACGAGCAGTACTTC.

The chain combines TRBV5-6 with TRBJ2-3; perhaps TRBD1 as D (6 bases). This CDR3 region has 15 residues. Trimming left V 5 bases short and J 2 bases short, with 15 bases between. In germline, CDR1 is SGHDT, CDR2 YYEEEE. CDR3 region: CASSPRDILTDTQYF. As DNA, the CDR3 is TGTGCCAGCAGTCCAAGGGACATACTCACAGATACGCAGTATTTT.

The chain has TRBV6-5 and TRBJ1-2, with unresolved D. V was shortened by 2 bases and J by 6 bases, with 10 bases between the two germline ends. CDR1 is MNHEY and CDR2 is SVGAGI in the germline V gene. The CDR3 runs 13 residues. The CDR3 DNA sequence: TGTGCCAGCAGTTACGAGGAATCTGATGGCTACACCTTC. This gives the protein CASSYEESDGYTF.

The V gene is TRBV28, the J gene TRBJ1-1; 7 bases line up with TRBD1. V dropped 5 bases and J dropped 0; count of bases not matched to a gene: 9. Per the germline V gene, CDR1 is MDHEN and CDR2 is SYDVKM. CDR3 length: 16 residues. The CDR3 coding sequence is TGTGCCAGCAGTGAAAGGGGGCGAGTGGTGAACACTGAAGCTTTCTTT. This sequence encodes CASSERGRVVNTEAFF.

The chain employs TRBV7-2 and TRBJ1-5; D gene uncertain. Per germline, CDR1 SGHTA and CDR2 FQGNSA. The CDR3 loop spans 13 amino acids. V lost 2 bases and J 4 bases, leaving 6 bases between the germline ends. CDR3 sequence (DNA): TGTGCCAGCAGCTTACCAGGAAATCAGCCCCAGCATTTT. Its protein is CASSLPGNQPQHF. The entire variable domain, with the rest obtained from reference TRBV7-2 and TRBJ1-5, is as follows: GAGVSQSPSNKVTEKGKDVELRCDPISGHTALYWYRQSLGQGLEFLIYFQGNSAPDKSGLPSDRFSAERTGGSVSTLTIQRTQQEDSAVYLCASSLPGNQPQHFGDGTRLSIL.

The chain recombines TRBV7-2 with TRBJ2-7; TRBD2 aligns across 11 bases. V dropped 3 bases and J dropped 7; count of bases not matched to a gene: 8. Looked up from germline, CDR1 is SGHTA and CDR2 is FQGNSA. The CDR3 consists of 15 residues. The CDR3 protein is CASSFGTSGASEQYF. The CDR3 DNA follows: TGTGCCAGCAGCTTCGGGACTAGCGGTGCGAGTGAGCAGTACTTC.

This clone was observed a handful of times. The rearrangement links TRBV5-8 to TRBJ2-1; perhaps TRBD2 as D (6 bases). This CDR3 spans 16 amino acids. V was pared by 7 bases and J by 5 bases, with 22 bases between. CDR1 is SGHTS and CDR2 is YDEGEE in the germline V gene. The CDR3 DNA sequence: TGTGCCAGCTCATCGCGGGGAAGTCTAACGCACAATGAGCAGTTCTTC. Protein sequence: CASSSRGSLTHNEQFF.

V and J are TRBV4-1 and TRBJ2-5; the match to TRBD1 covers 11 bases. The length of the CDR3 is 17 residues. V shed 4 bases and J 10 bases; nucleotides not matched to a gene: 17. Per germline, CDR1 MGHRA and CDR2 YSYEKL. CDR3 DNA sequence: TGCGCCAGCAGCCGAGTGACCCCGGGACAGGGGGTTCTGCTCCAGTACTTC. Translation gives CASSRVTPGQGVLLQYF.

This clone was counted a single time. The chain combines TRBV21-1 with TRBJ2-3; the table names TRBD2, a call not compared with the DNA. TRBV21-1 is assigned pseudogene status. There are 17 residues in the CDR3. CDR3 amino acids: CASSKALTGGSTDTQYF. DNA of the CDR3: TGTGCCAGCAGCAAAGCGCTGACGGGGGGGAGCACAGATACGCAGTATTTT.

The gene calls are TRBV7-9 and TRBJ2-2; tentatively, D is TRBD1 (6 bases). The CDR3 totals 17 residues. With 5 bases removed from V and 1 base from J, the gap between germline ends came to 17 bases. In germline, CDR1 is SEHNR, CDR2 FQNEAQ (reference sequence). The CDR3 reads CASSQALGGQNTGELFF. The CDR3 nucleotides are TGTGCCAGCAGCCAAGCCCTTGGGGGACAGAACACCGGGGAGCTGTTTTTT.

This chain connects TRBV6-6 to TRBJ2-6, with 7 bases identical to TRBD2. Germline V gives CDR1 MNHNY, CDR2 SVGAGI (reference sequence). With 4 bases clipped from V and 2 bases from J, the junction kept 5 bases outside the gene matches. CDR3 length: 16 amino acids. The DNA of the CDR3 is TGTGCCAGCAGTTGGGGGGGGTCTACTGGGGCCAACGTCCTGACTTTC. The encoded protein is CASSWGGSTGANVLTF.

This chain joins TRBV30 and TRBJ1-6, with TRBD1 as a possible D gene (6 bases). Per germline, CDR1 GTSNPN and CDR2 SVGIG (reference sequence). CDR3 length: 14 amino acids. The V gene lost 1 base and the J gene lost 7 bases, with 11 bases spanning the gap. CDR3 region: CAWSGGLRNSPLHF. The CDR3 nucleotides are TGTGCCTGGAGTGGGGGGCTTCGCAATTCACCCCTCCACTTT.

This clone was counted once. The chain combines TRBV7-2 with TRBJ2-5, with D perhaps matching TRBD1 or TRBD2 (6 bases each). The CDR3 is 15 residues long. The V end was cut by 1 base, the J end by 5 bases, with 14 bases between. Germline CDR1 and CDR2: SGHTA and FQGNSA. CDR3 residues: CASSLGTIQGETQYF. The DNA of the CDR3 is TGTGCCAGCAGCTTAGGGACTATCCAGGGGGAGACCCAGTACTTC. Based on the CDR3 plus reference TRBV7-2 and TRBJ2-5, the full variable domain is GAGVSQSPSNKVTEKGKDVELRCDPISGHTALYWYRQSLGQGLEFLIYFQGNSAPDKSGLPSDRFSAERTGGSVSTLTIQRTQQEDSAVYLCASSLGTIQGETQYFGPGTRLLVL.

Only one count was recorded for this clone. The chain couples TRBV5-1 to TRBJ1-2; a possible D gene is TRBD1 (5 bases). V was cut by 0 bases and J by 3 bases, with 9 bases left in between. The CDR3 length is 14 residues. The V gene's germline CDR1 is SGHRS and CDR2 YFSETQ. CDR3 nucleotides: TGCGCCAGCAGCTTGGCCTTGGGGGACTATGGCTACACCTTC. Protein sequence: CASSLALGDYGYTF.

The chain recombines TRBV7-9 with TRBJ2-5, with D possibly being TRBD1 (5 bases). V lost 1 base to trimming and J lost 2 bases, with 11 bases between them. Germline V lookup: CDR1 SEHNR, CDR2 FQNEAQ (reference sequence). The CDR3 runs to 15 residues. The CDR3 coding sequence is TGTGCCAGCAGCTTAGTGCTCCAGGGACAAGAGACCCAGTACTTC. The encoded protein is CASSLVLQGQETQYF.